The 31 T cell receptor beta chains below come from one sample, sequenced in a study of blood T cells in healthy people across ages. A second PCR of roughly 7 to 11 cycles used a sample-barcoded 5' primer and a J-beta primer mix. TCRdb passed the 5' RACE reads through MiXCR, listing each CDR3 protein once. Among 1.5 million to 1.8 million distinct CDR3 sequences, roughly two fifths were seen once, and the ten largest hold approximately 4.1%. Sequencing was performed on blood. Receptors were obtained from a woman aged 18-29 years in good health.

Comment on this clonotype: It may be a read error: a sequence one base away is much more abundant. The chain carries TRBV29-1 and TRBJ2-3, with TRBD2 matching over 7 bases. V lost 6 bases, J lost 10 bases, and 13 bases stayed unmatched. CDR3 length: 13 residues. CDR1 SQVTM and CDR2 ANQGSEA come from the germline V gene. CDR3 region: CSVRLALGGAQYF. The CDR3 DNA reads TGCAGCGTGAGACTAGCCTTAGGAGGCGCGCAGTATTTT.

The sample holds many counts of this clonotype. The chain's CDR3 is CASSLGGLNTEAFF. The CDR3 nucleotides read TGCGCCAGCAGCTTGGGAGGGTTGAACACTGAAGCTTTCTTT. V and J are TRBV5-1 and TRBJ1-1; D remains ambiguous. V lost 0 bases and J 0 bases, leaving 6 bases between the germline ends. Germline V gene data show CDR1 as SGHRS and CDR2 as YFSETQ. The CDR3 length is 14 residues.

This clonotype was observed a few times. The chain is built from TRBV28 and TRBJ1-1; tentative D call: TRBD1 (6 bases). This CDR3 region has 17 residues. Deletions cut 4 bases from V and 0 bases from J, with 18 bases between. The germline V gene has CDR1 MDHEN and CDR2 SYDVKM. The CDR3 spells CASSSLGRGILNTEAFF. The CDR3 coding sequence is TGTGCCAGCAGTTCTCTTGGCAGGGGAATACTGAACACTGAAGCTTTCTTT.

The chain is built from TRBV7-2 and TRBJ1-1, with TRBD1 as a possible D gene (6 bases). The CDR3 totals 12 residues. The germline gives CDR1 SGHTA, CDR2 FQGNSA. V was cut by 2 bases and J by 11 bases, with 12 bases left in between. The CDR3 bases are TGTGCCAGCAGCTTATCCGGGGGCGCGGCTTTCTTT. Protein product: CASSLSGGAAFF.

This clonotype was seen many times. The rearrangement uses TRBV12-3 or TRBV12-4 and TRBJ2-5; 8 nucleotides match TRBD1. With V trimmed by 7 bases and J by 2 bases, 9 bases remained unmatched. The CDR3 sequence is 15 residues long. CDR3: CASIDRGGGQETQYF. CDR3 in DNA: TGTGCCAGCATTGACAGGGGAGGAGGTCAAGAGACCCAGTACTTC.

The chain employs TRBV29-1 and TRBJ1-2; 10 positions match TRBD1. Germline V lookup: CDR1 SQVTM, CDR2 ANQGSEA. V trimming: 6 bases; J trimming: 7 bases; junction bases outside the gene matches: 14. The CDR3 contains 15 residues. The CDR3 here is CSVLGQGRSFGGYTF. CDR3 nucleotide sequence: TGCAGCGTCCTGGGACAGGGGCGATCTTTTGGTGGCTACACCTTC.

There are a few counts of this clonotype. This rearrangement joins TRBV6-2 or TRBV6-3 to TRBJ2-7; either TRBD1 or TRBD2 may supply D (5 bases each). Per germline, CDR1 MNHEY and CDR2 SVGEGT. V was shortened by 5 bases and J by 5 bases, with 22 bases between the two germline ends. CDR3 length equals 16 residues. The DNA of the CDR3 is TGTGCCAGCAGTGACCACCGGGACGGCTGGGCTAACGAGCAGTACTTC. Encoded protein: CASSDHRDGWANEQYF.

The V and J genes are TRBV9 and TRBJ2-3; maybe TRBD2 (6 bases). The V end lost 0 bases, the J end lost 0 bases, and 11 bases lay between the germline ends. The CDR3 length is 16 residues. Germline loops: CDR1 SGDLS, CDR2 YYNGEE. The CDR3 protein is CASSVAGELSTDTQYF. In DNA, the CDR3 is TGTGCCAGCAGCGTAGCGGGAGAACTTAGCACAGATACGCAGTATTTT. Complete variable domain (other parts from reference TRBV9 and TRBJ2-3): DSGVTQTPKHLITATGQRVTLRCSPRSGDLSVYWYQQSLDQGLQFLIQYYNGEERAKGNILERFSAQQFPDLHSELNLSSLELGDSALYFCASSVAGELSTDTQYFGPGTRLTVL.

The J gene is TRBJ2-5, the V gene TRBV20-1; TRBD2 is a possible D gene (6 bases). Matching the DNA end better, TRBJ2-1 makes the J call doubtful. This CDR3 comprises 14 residues. Germline CDR1 DFQATT, CDR2 SNEGSKA (reference sequence). CDR3 region: CSARDPGTQETQFF. The DNA for the CDR3 is TGCAGTGCTAGAGATCCAGGGACTCAAGAGACCCAGTTCTTC.

This sequence joins TRBV30 and TRBJ2-1, with D unresolved. Trimming left V 0 bases short and J 8 bases short, with 8 bases between. Germline CDR1 GTSNPN, CDR2 SVGIG (reference sequence). This CDR3 has 12 residues. The DNA of the CDR3 is TGTGCCTGGAGTGTACTAAGCGATGAGCAGTTCTTC. Encoded protein: CAWSVLSDEQFF.

This rearrangement joins TRBV4-1 to TRBJ2-5; D may be TRBD2 (5 bases). Between the trimmed V and J ends, which lost 6 bases and 6 bases, there was a span of 8 bases. Germline CDR1 and CDR2: MGHRA and YSYEKL. CDR3 length equals 11 residues. The CDR3 reads CASSAGQTQYF. In DNA, the CDR3 is TGCGCCAGCAGTGCGGGCCAGACCCAGTACTTC.

The genes are TRBV4-3 and TRBJ2-1; 8 nucleotides agree with TRBD2. The CDR3 covers 17 residues. Germline-derived CDR1 and CDR2 are LGHNA and YSLEER. V shed 3 bases, J shed 6 bases, and the junction held 13 bases outside the gene matches. CDR3 sequence: CASSHGRAGLAFNEQFF. CDR3 in DNA: TGCGCCAGCAGCCACGGCAGGGCTGGACTAGCTTTCAATGAGCAGTTCTTC.

The chain employs TRBV7-2 and TRBJ2-5; possibly TRBD2 for D (5 bases). The germline V gene encodes CDR1 SGHTA and CDR2 FQGNSA. Trimming took 1 base from V and 3 from J, leaving 15 bases between them. This CDR3 spans 16 amino acids. The CDR3 DNA reads TGTGCCAGCAGCTTAGGAACGGGGTTTTTTGAAGAGACCCAGTACTTC. Encoded protein: CASSLGTGFFEETQYF.

This chain uses TRBV25-1 with TRBJ1-5, with D unclear. The CDR3 spans 14 residues. Germline loops: CDR1 MGHDK, CDR2 SYGVNS. V was cut by 4 bases and J by 7 bases, with 14 bases left in between. The CDR3 loop reads CASSGLRHGQPQHF. DNA of the CDR3: TGTGCCAGCAGTGGATTGAGGCATGGACAGCCCCAGCATTTT.

This clonotype was seen a handful of times. The gene calls are TRBV4-3 and TRBJ2-1; 7 nucleotides line up with TRBD2. The CDR3 totals 14 residues. CDR1 is LGHNA and CDR2 is YSLEER in the germline V gene. V shed 4 bases and J 9 bases; nucleotides not matched to a gene: 9. The CDR3 DNA reads TGCGCCAGCAGCCCTCGCCCGACTAGCCGTGAGCAGTTCTTC. This codes for CASSPRPTSREQFF.

The rearrangement links TRBV7-2 to TRBJ2-1; TRBD1 aligns across 7 bases. The trim removed 5 bases at V and 4 bases at J, leaving 14 bases unmatched. The CDR3 extends over 17 amino acids. The germline V gene encodes CDR1 SGHTA and CDR2 FQGNSA. CDR3 amino acids: CASSLAYGTGAYNEQFF. The DNA for the CDR3 is TGTGCCAGCAGCCTTGCATACGGAACAGGGGCGTACAATGAGCAGTTCTTC.

This clonotype occurred many times. This chain links TRBV6-5 with TRBJ1-1; D gene uncertain. The CDR3 consists of 13 residues. Germline assignment: CDR1 MNHEY and CDR2 SVGAGI. Trimming shortened V by 2 bases and J by 3 bases, and 7 bases separated the two germline ends. CDR3 amino acids: CASSYGGDTEAFF. The CDR3 DNA follows: TGTGCCAGCAGTTACGGTGGGGACACTGAAGCTTTCTTT.

The chain carries TRBV11-3 and TRBJ1-4, with D perhaps matching TRBD1 (6 bases). CDR3 length: 16 amino acids. The germline CDR1 and CDR2 sequences are SGHNT and YENEEA. Trimming took off 1 base at V and 8 bases at J, with 17 bases between the two ends. CDR3 amino acids: CASSLVGGRGREKLFF. The DNA for the CDR3 is TGTGCCAGCAGCTTAGTCGGGGGCAGGGGCCGGGAAAAACTGTTTTTT.

This rearrangement joins TRBV18 to TRBJ1-2; 7 bases line up with TRBD1. The CDR3 is made up of 18 amino acids. V was clipped by 9 bases and J by 3 bases; unmatched bases: 22. The germline gives CDR1 KGHSH, CDR2 LQKENI. CDR3 coding DNA: TGTGCCAGTCACATCCAGCCCCCCGGCCGACAGGGCTACTATGGCTACACCTTC. This encodes CASHIQPPGRQGYYGYTF. Full variable domain (remainder filled in from reference TRBV18 and TRBJ1-2): NAGVMQNPRHLVRRRGQEARLRCSPMKGHSHVYWYRQLPEEGLKFMVYLQKENIIDESGMPKERFSAEFPKEGPSILRIQQVVRGDSAAYFCASHIQPPGRQGYYGYTFGSGTRLTVV.

This chain connects TRBV20-1 to TRBJ2-3, with D possibly being TRBD2 (6 bases). The V end lost 0 bases, the J end lost 5 bases, and 6 bases lay between the germline ends. The germline V gene has CDR1 DFQATT and CDR2 SNEGSKA (reference sequence). The CDR3 spans 12 residues. The CDR3 loop is CSAREGGDTQYF. The CDR3 nucleotides read TGCAGTGCTAGAGAGGGGGGAGATACGCAGTATTTT.

In its sample, this clonotype was seen a few times. The chain recombines TRBV24-1 with TRBJ2-5, with D tentatively TRBD2 (7 bases). Germline CDR1 is KGHDR and CDR2 is SFDVKD. The CDR3 has 14 residues. V shed 8 bases and J shed 2 bases, with 14 bases lying between them. The CDR3 DNA reads as TGTGCCACCATTCCTAGGGGGGGGCAAGAGACCCAGTACTTC. This gives the protein CATIPRGGQETQYF.

This clonotype was counted between two and nine times. J is TRBJ1-2 and V is TRBV25-1, with TRBD1 as a possible D gene (6 bases). V dropped 2 bases and J dropped 7 bases, with 14 bases sitting between them. CDR3 length equals 14 residues. Germline CDR1 MGHDK, CDR2 SYGVNS. CDR3 in DNA: TGTGCCAGCAGTGAACTAGGGGGGCAGGTTGGCTACACCTTC. Translation gives CASSELGGQVGYTF.

The genes are TRBV19 and TRBJ2-5; TRBD1 is a possible D gene (6 bases). The DNA matches TRBJ2-1 better at its end, which makes the J call doubtful. This CDR3 has 13 residues. Germline assignment: CDR1 LNHDA and CDR2 SQIVND (reference sequence). For the CDR3, the DNA is TGTGCCAGTAGTCCTGGGACACAAGAGACCCAGTTCTTC. It specifies CASSPGTQETQFF.

The CDR3 here is CASSKAEGYTEAFF. The CDR3, as DNA: TGCGCCAGCAGCAAAGCTGAGGGTTACACTGAAGCTTTCTTT. This chain joins TRBV4-1 and TRBJ1-1; no clear D. CDR1 and CDR2 (germline): MGHRA, YSYEKL. The V gene lost 5 bases and the J gene lost 3 bases, with 13 bases spanning the gap. The CDR3 has 14 residues.

The sample holds a few counts of this clonotype. The chain carries TRBV20-1 and TRBJ1-2, with TRBD1 matching over 7 bases. The CDR3 is 15 amino acids. Germline CDR1 is DFQATT and CDR2 is SNEGSKA (reference sequence). V shed 1 base, J shed 4 bases, and the junction held 9 bases outside the gene matches. CDR3 loop: CSARVRAGGIYGYTF. The CDR3, as DNA: TGCAGTGCTAGAGTGAGGGCAGGGGGGATCTATGGCTACACCTTC.

V usage is TRBV20-1 and J usage is TRBJ2-1; D remains ambiguous. In germline, CDR1 is DFQATT, CDR2 SNEGSKA (reference sequence). Trimming stripped 5 bases from V and 6 bases from J, with 14 bases between. CDR3 length equals 13 residues. CDR3 in DNA: TGCAGTGCTTCTGCCTACTCATCCAATGAGCAGTTCTTC. Its protein is CSASAYSSNEQFF.

This clonotype came up a few times. The chain recombines TRBV28 with TRBJ2-7; 11 bases are shared with TRBD1. Unmatched junction bases numbered 8, after V lost 1 base and J lost 0 bases. The germline gives CDR1 MDHEN, CDR2 SYDVKM. CDR3 length: 18 residues. In DNA, the CDR3 is TGTGCCAGCAGTTTATTCTGGAGGGGGACAGGGGGCTCCTACGAGCAGTACTTC. It is translated as CASSLFWRGTGGSYEQYF.

This clonotype turned up a few times. J is TRBJ2-7 and V is TRBV2; TRBD1 matches 12 bases. The CDR3 length is 17 residues. V was clipped by 2 bases and J by 2 bases; unmatched bases: 7. CDR1 and CDR2 from the germline V gene are SNHLY and FYNNEI. CDR3: CASSEWSGTGGPYEQYF. CDR3 DNA sequence: TGTGCCAGCAGTGAATGGTCCGGGACAGGGGGCCCCTACGAGCAGTACTTC.

The table lists this clonotype with a few counts. This chain joins TRBV27 and TRBJ2-3, with a possible D match to TRBD2 (5 bases). The CDR3 length is 17 residues. Per the germline V gene, CDR1 is MNHEY and CDR2 is SMNVEV (reference sequence). Between the trimmed V and J ends, which lost 5 bases and 2 bases, there was a span of 20 bases. CDR3 sequence reads: CASSPSPGLIITDTQYF. CDR3 coding DNA: TGTGCCAGCAGTCCATCCCCCGGACTGATAATCACAGATACGCAGTATTTT.

V and J are TRBV6-6 and TRBJ1-4, with 8 bases matching TRBD1. The CDR3 extends over 15 amino acids. Per the germline V gene, CDR1 is MNHNY and CDR2 is SVGAGI (reference sequence). J lost 4 bases, V lost 5 bases, and 6 bases had no gene match. CDR3 nucleotides: TGTGCCAGCAGTCCGACAGGGGACAGTAATGAAAAACTGTTTTTT. Its protein is CASSPTGDSNEKLFF.

Regarding this clonotype: One end of the junction is discordant with germline, which a read error may explain. The J gene is TRBJ1-2, the V gene TRBV7-9, with D possibly being TRBD1 (6 bases). Per the germline V gene, CDR1 is SEHNR and CDR2 is FQNEAQ (reference sequence). CDR3 length: 15 amino acids. This CDR3 is CASGFGGAANYGYTF. In DNA form, the CDR3 reads TGTGCCAGCGGCTTCGGGGGGGCGGCTAACTATGGCTACACCTTC.